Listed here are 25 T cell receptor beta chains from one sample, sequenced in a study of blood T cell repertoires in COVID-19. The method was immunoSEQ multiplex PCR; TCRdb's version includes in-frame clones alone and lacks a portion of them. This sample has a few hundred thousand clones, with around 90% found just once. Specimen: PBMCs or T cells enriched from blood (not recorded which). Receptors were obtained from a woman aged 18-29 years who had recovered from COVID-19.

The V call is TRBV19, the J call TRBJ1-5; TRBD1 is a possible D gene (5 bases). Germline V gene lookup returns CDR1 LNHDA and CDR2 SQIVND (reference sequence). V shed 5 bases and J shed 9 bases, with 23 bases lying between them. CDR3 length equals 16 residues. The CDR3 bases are TGTGCCAGTAGTCCACCCCTCGGGACTCCAGCGACGCCCCAGCATTTT. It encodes CASSPPLGTPATPQHF.

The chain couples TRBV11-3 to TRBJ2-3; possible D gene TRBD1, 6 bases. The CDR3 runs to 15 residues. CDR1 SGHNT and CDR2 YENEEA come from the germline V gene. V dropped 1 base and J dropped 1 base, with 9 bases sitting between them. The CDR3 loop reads CASSLAAGGTDTQYF. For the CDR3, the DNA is TGTGCCAGCAGCTTAGCGGCAGGGGGCACAGATACGCAGTATTTT.

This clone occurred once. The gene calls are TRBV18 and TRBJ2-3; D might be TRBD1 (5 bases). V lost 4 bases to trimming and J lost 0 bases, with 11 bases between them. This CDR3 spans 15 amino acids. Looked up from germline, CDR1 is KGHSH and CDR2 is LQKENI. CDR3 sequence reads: CASSQTAASTDTQYF. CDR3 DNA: TGTGCCAGCTCACAGACAGCTGCTAGCACAGATACGCAGTATTTT.

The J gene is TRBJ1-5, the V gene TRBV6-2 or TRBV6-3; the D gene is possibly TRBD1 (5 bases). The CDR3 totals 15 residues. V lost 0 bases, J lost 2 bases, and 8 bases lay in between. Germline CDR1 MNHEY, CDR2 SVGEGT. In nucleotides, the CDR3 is TGTGCCAGCAGTTACTCGGGAGGGGGCAATCAGCCCCAGCATTTT. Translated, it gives CASSYSGGGNQPQHF.

The CDR3 is CASSAPQGYGYGYTF. The CDR3 DNA is TGTGCCAGCAGCGCACCCCAGGGGTACGGCTATGGCTACACCTTC. The chain joins TRBV9 to TRBJ1-2, with D possibly TRBD1 on 6 matching bases. The CDR3 sequence is 15 residues long. The germline V gene encodes CDR1 SGDLS and CDR2 YYNGEE. Trimming took off 3 bases at V and 4 bases at J, with 16 bases between the two ends.

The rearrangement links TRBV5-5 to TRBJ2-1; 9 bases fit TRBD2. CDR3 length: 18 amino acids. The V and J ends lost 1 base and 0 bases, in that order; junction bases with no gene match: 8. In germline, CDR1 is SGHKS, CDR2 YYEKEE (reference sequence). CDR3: CASSLSPAGGVSYNEQFF. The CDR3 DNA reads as TGTGCCAGCAGCTTGTCCCCAGCGGGAGGTGTCTCCTACAATGAGCAGTTCTTC.

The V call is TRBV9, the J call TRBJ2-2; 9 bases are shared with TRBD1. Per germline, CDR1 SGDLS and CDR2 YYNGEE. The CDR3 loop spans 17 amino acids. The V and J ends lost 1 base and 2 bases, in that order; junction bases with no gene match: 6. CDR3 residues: CASSVTRGQGNTGELFF. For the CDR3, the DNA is TGTGCCAGCAGCGTAACCCGGGGACAGGGAAACACCGGGGAGCTGTTTTTT. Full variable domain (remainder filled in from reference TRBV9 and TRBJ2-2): DSGVTQTPKHLITATGQRVTLRCSPRSGDLSVYWYQQSLDQGLQFLIQYYNGEERAKGNILERFSAQQFPDLHSELNLSSLELGDSALYFCASSVTRGQGNTGELFFGEGSRLTVL.

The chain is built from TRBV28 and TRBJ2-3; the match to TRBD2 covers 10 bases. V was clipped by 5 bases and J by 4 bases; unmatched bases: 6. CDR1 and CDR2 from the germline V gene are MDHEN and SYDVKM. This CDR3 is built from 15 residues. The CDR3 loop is CASSPQREGSDTQYF. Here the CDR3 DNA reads TGTGCCAGCAGTCCACAGCGGGAGGGCTCAGATACGCAGTATTTT.

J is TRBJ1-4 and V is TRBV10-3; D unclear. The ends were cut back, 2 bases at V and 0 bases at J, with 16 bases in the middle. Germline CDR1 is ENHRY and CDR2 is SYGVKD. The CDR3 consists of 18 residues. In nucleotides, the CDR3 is TGTGCCATCAGTGAGCCTCTACCTACTGAAGCAACTAATGAAAAACTGTTTTTT. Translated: CAISEPLPTEATNEKLFF.

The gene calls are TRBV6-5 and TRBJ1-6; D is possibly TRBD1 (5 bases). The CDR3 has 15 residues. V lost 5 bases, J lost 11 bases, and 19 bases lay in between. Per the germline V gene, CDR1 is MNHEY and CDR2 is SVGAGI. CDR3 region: CASSLLNIGEAPLHF. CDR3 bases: TGTGCCAGCAGTCTACTAAATATAGGGGAGGCACCCCTCCACTTT.

This chain's CDR3 is CASSLVGQGNSPLHF. The CDR3 coding sequence is TGTGCCAGCAGCTTAGTAGGCCAGGGTAATTCACCCCTCCACTTT. V and J are TRBV7-9 and TRBJ1-6, with D tentatively TRBD1 (5 bases). Trimming took off 1 base at V and 6 bases at J, with 10 bases between the two ends. This CDR3 has 15 residues. The germline V gene has CDR1 SEHNR and CDR2 FQNEAQ (reference sequence).

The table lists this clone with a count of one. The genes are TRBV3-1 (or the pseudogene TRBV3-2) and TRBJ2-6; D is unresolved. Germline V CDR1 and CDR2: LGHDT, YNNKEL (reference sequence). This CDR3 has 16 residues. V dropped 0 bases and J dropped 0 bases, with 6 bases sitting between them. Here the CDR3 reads CASSQDRSSGANVLTF. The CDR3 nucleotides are TGTGCCAGCAGCCAAGATAGGAGCTCTGGGGCCAACGTCCTGACTTTC.

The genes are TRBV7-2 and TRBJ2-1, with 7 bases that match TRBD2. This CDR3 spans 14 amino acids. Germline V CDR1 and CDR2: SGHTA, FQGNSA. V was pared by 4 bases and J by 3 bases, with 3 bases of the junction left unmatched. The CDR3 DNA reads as TGTGCCAGCAGCTCACTAGCGAACTACAATGAGCAGTTCTTC. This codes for CASSSLANYNEQFF.

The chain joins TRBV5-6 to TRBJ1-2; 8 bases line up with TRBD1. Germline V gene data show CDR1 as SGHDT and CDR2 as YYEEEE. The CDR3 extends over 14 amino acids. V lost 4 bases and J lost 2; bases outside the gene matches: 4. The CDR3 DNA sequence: TGTGCCAGCAGCCTGACAGGGGTAAACTATGGCTACACCTTC. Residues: CASSLTGVNYGYTF.

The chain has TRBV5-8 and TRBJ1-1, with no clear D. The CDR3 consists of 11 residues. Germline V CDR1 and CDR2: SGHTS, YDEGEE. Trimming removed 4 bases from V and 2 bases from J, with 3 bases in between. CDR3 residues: CASSLNTEAFF. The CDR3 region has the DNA TGTGCCAGCAGCCTTAACACTGAAGCTTTCTTT. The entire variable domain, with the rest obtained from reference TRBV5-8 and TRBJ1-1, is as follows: EAGVTQSPTHLIKTRGQQATLRCSPISGHTSVYWYQQALGLGLQFLLWYDEGEERNRGNFPPRFSGRQFPNYSSELNVNALELEDSALYLCASSLNTEAFFGQGTRLTVV.

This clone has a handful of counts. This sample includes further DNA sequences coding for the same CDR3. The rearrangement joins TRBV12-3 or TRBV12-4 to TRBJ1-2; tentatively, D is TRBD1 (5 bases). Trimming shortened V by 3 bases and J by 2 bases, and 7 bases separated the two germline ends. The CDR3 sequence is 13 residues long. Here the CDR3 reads CASSLQGNYGYTF. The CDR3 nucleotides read TGTGCCAGCAGTTTGCAGGGAAACTATGGCTACACCTTC.

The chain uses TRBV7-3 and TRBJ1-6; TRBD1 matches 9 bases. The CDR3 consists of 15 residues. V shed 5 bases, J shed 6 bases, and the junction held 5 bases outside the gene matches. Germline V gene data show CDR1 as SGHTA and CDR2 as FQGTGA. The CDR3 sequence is CASSGDRASNSPLHF. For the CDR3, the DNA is TGTGCCAGCAGCGGGGACAGGGCCAGTAATTCACCCCTCCACTTT.

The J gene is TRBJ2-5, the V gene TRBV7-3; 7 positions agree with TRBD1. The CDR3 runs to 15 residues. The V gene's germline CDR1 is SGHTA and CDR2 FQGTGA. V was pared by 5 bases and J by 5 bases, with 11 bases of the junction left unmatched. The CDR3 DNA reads TGTGCCAGCAGCCCACAGACAGGGTTGATTGAGACCCAGTACTTC. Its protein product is CASSPQTGLIETQYF.

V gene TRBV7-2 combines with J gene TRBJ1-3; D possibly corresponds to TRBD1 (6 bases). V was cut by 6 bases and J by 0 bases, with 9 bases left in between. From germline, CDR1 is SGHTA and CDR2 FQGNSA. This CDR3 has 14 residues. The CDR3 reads CASSSTGSGNTIYF. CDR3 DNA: TGTGCCAGCAGTTCGACAGGCTCTGGAAACACCATATATTTT.

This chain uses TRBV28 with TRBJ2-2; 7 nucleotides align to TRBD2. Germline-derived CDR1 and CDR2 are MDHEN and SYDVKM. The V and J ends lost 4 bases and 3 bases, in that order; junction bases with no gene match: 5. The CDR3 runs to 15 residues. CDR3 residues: CASSSGTIDTGELFF. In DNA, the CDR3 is TGTGCCAGCAGTTCTGGGACTATCGACACCGGGGAGCTGTTTTTT.

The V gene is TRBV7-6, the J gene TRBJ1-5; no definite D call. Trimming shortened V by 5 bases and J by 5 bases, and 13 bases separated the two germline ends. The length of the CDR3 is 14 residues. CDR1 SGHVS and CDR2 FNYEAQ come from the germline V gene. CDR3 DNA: TGTGCCAGCAGCCCGGGTCACCCGCATCAGCCCCAGCATTTT. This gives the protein CASSPGHPHQPQHF.

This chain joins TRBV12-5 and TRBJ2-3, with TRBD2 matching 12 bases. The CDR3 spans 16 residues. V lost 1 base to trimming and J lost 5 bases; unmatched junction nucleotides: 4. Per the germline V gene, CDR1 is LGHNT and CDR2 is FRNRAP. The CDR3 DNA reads TGTGCTAGTGGTTTGGGACTAGCGGGAGTAGAAGATACGCAGTATTTT. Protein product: CASGLGLAGVEDTQYF.

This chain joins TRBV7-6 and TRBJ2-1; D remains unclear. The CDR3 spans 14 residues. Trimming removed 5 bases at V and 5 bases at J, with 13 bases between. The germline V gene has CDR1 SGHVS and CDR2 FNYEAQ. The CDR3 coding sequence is TGTGCCAGCAGCGAGACCGACGGAGACAATGAGCAGTTCTTC. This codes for CASSETDGDNEQFF.

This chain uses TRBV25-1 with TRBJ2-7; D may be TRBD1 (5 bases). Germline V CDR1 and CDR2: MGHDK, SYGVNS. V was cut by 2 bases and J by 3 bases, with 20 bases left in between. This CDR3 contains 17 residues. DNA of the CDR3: TGTGCCAGCAGTGAAAGCCTCCAATGGGGCAGAAACTACGAGCAGTACTTC. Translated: CASSESLQWGRNYEQYF.

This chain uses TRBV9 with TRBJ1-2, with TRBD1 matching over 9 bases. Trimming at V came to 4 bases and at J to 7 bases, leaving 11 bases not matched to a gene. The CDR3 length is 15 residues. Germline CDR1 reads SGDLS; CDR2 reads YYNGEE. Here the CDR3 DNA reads TGTGCCAGCAGCACACAATCCGGGACAGGGATTGGCTACACCTTC. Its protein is CASSTQSGTGIGYTF. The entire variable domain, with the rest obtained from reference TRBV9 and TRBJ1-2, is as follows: DSGVTQTPKHLITATGQRVTLRCSPRSGDLSVYWYQQSLDQGLQFLIQYYNGEERAKGNILERFSAQQFPDLHSELNLSSLELGDSALYFCASSTQSGTGIGYTFGSGTRLTVV.